A single sample is the source of the 16 T cell receptor beta chains below, sequenced in a study of blood T cell repertoires in COVID-19 (dated by TCRdb to 2018 to 2020). Receptors were amplified or captured by the immunoSEQ multiplex PCR assay. In TCRdb, the immuneACCESS table is reduced to in-frame sequences with V and J assigned. These tables do not hold every clone; where another copy was compared, an unresolved V gene accounts for under half, and the others remain unexplained. In this sample the table shows some 370,000 clones, over 80% of which occur a single time. The ten largest clonotypes hold approximately 5% of the sample. Specimen: PBMCs or T cells enriched from blood (not recorded which). The origin of the receptors is a woman between 50 and 59 years old who had recovered from COVID-19.

The V gene is TRBV30, the J gene TRBJ1-5; a possible D gene is TRBD1 (5 bases). In germline, CDR1 is GTSNPN, CDR2 SVGIG (reference sequence). V shed 2 bases and J shed 3 bases, with 11 bases lying between them. The CDR3 totals 14 residues. The DNA for the CDR3 is TGTGCCTGGAGTTTGGGGCAGAACAATCAGCCCCAGCATTTT. It is translated as CAWSLGQNNQPQHF.

This clone was seen a handful of times. The gene calls are TRBV7-9 and TRBJ1-2, with D perhaps TRBD1 (6 bases). The V gene's germline CDR1 is SEHNR and CDR2 FQNEAQ (reference sequence). V gave up 2 bases and J gave up 4 bases, with 11 bases separating them. There are 14 residues in the CDR3. The CDR3 DNA reads TGTGCCAGCAGCTTACCAGGGGCCATCTATGGCTACACCTTC. Translation gives CASSLPGAIYGYTF.

The chain is built from TRBV5-1 and TRBJ2-1; 14 nucleotides align to TRBD2. Per the germline V gene, CDR1 is SGHRS and CDR2 is YFSETQ. V lost 1 base and J lost 4; bases outside the gene matches: 10. The CDR3 length is 19 residues. The CDR3 region has the DNA TGCGCCAGCAGCTTGTTTTCGGGGACTAGCGGGAGAGCGTACAATGAGCAGTTCTTC. Its protein is CASSLFSGTSGRAYNEQFF.

This clone was seen a handful of times. V is TRBV28 and J is TRBJ1-1; 11 positions match TRBD1. Germline V CDR1 and CDR2: MDHEN, SYDVKM. This CDR3 region has 14 residues. V gave up 6 bases and J gave up 5 bases; unmatched junction bases: 5. The DNA for the CDR3 is TGTGCCAGCAGGTACGGACAGGGGGCTACTGAAGCTTTCTTT. Amino acid sequence: CASRYGQGATEAFF.

V usage is TRBV12-5 and J usage is TRBJ2-1; 8 bases agree with TRBD1. V lost 4 bases, J lost 7 bases, and 9 bases stayed unmatched. The CDR3 runs 15 residues. CDR1 is LGHNT and CDR2 is FRNRAP in the germline V gene. CDR3 residues: CASGYYGTGVNEQFF. In DNA form, the CDR3 reads TGTGCTAGTGGTTACTACGGGACAGGTGTAAATGAGCAGTTCTTC.

This clone was counted a single time. This chain connects TRBV27 to TRBJ1-1, with 8 bases identical to TRBD1. The V and J ends lost 6 bases and 4 bases, in that order; junction bases with no gene match: 7. Germline CDR1 reads MNHEY; CDR2 reads SMNVEV (reference sequence). This CDR3 contains 14 residues. The CDR3 sequence is CASSLGQGGTEAFF. The CDR3 DNA follows: TGTGCCAGCAGCCTAGGACAGGGAGGCACTGAAGCTTTCTTT.

The chain couples TRBV5-1 to TRBJ2-7; 7 bases are a match to TRBD1. The CDR3 runs to 14 residues. The V gene end was trimmed by 4 bases and the J gene end by 5 bases; junction bases not matched to a gene: 9. Germline V gives CDR1 SGHRS, CDR2 YFSETQ. The CDR3 reads CASSNMDRSHEQYF. DNA of the CDR3: TGCGCCAGCAGCAATATGGACAGGTCCCACGAGCAGTACTTC. The full variable domain, its missing parts supplied by reference TRBV5-1 and TRBJ2-7, is KAGVTQTPRYLIKTRGQQVTLSCSPISGHRSVSWYQQTPGQGLQFLFEYFSETQRNKGNFPGRFSGRQFSNSRSEMNVSTLELGDSALYLCASSNMDRSHEQYFGPGTRLTVT.

The chain couples TRBV5-1 to TRBJ2-3; 7 bases align to TRBD1. V was pared by 4 bases and J by 4 bases, with 6 bases of the junction left unmatched. Per the germline V gene, CDR1 is SGHRS and CDR2 is YFSETQ. CDR3 size: 14 residues. CDR3 nucleotide sequence: TGCGCCAGCAGCCCCCGGACAGGCGCAGATACGCAGTATTTT. Translation: CASSPRTGADTQYF.

This sequence joins TRBV4-1 and TRBJ2-1, with D uncertain. Germline CDR1 is MGHRA and CDR2 is YSYEKL. CDR3 size: 12 residues. Trimming left V 4 bases short and J 10 bases short, with 11 bases between. CDR3 DNA: TGCGCCAGCAGCCCCCCCGCCGGGGAGCAGTTCTTC. Protein sequence: CASSPPAGEQFF.

The chain uses TRBV6-4 and TRBJ1-1; no clear D gene. Trimming pared 5 bases from V and 0 bases from J, leaving 7 bases between. Germline CDR1 MRHNA, CDR2 SNTAGT. The CDR3 has 13 residues. In DNA form, the CDR3 reads TGTGCCAGCAGTCCGGAGCTGAACACTGAAGCTTTCTTT. Its translation is CASSPELNTEAFF.

The chain recombines TRBV30 with TRBJ1-1; no clear D. The V gene's germline CDR1 is GTSNPN and CDR2 SVGIG (reference sequence). The germline V and J ends were trimmed by 5 bases and 8 bases, with 12 bases remaining between them. This CDR3 region has 11 residues. The CDR3, as DNA: TGTGCCTGGGTTGAAGAACTAGAAGCTTTCTTT. This codes for CAWVEELEAFF.

This chain connects TRBV5-4 to TRBJ2-7; no clear D. The ends were cut back, 1 base at V and 4 bases at J, with 18 bases in the middle. CDR1 is SGHNT and CDR2 is YYREEE in the germline V gene (reference sequence). This CDR3 comprises 16 residues. Here the CDR3 reads CASSLQVQYTPYEQYF. The CDR3 nucleotides are TGTGCCAGCAGCTTGCAGGTTCAGTATACCCCATACGAGCAGTACTTC. Variable domain in full (rest from reference TRBV5-4 and TRBJ2-7): ETGVTQSPTHLIKTRGQQVTLRCSSQSGHNTVSWYQQALGQGPQFIFQYYREEENGRGNFPPRFSGLQFPNYSSELNVNALELDDSALYLCASSLQVQYTPYEQYFGPGTRLTVT.

This chain links TRBV4-1 with TRBJ2-1; D possibly corresponds to TRBD1 (8 bases). Trimming removed 3 bases at V and 10 bases at J, with 31 bases between. The CDR3 is 19 residues long. Looked up from germline, CDR1 is MGHRA and CDR2 is YSYEKL. The CDR3 loop reads CASSQKVRGRGSNSGEQFF. The DNA for the CDR3 is TGCGCCAGCAGCCAGAAAGTCAGGGGGCGGGGGTCTAATTCGGGCGAGCAGTTCTTC.

The chain is built from TRBV5-1 and TRBJ2-7, with D perhaps matching TRBD1 (6 bases). The CDR3 is 12 residues long. Trimming cost V 1 base and J 4 bases, with 6 bases left between them. Per the germline V gene, CDR1 is SGHRS and CDR2 is YFSETQ. The DNA for the CDR3 is TGCGCCAGCAGCTTGCAGGGGTACGAGCAGTACTTC. This sequence encodes CASSLQGYEQYF.

The J gene is TRBJ1-2, the V gene TRBV6-1; TRBD1 might be the D (6 bases). Trimming left V 4 bases short and J 0 bases short, with 15 bases between. Germline CDR1 is MNHNS and CDR2 is SASEGT. The CDR3 loop spans 16 amino acids. CDR3 in DNA: TGTGCCAGCAGTGTCAACCGGGACATTACTAACTATGGCTACACCTTC. It specifies CASSVNRDITNYGYTF.

This clone appeared a single time. The chain joins TRBV5-1 to TRBJ2-3; 10 nucleotides line up with TRBD2. The V gene's germline CDR1 is SGHRS and CDR2 YFSETQ. The CDR3 spans 15 residues. V shed 3 bases and J 1 base; nucleotides not matched to a gene: 2. DNA of the CDR3: TGCGCCAGCAGCTGGACTAGCGGCCGCACAGATACGCAGTATTTT. Amino acids: CASSWTSGRTDTQYF.